These 21 T cell receptor beta chains originate from one sample sequenced in a study of vaccination and CD4 T cells after COVID-19. Cultured CD4+ T-cell DNA underwent Oncomine TCR Beta short-read sequencing. TCRdb re-called the PCR reads through MiXCR, storing one row per CDR3 protein. Here the sample spans over 15,000 distinct CDR3 sequences, 50% to 60% being singletons. Treatment indicated: roughly 11-day PBMC culture with coronavirus spike peptide pools or control peptides (ViraFEST assay). No antigen has been identified for these receptors. The sequencing here drew on CD4+ T cells from blood, cultured in vitro, taken after SARS-CoV-2 vaccination. These receptors were collected from a human donor who had recovered from COVID-19.

V is TRBV20-1 and J is TRBJ2-5; 12 positions match TRBD2. The CDR3 spans 18 residues. V gave up 3 bases and J gave up 4 bases; unmatched junction bases: 15. Germline assignment: CDR1 DFQATT and CDR2 SNEGSKA (reference sequence). CDR3 in amino acids: CSASSLLAGGQSGETQYF. The CDR3 bases are TGCAGTGCTAGCTCTTTGCTAGCGGGGGGGCAAAGTGGAGAGACCCAGTACTTC.

This clonotype was counted between two and nine times. The chain uses TRBV30 and TRBJ1-2, with TRBD1 identical over 11 bases. This CDR3 spans 13 amino acids. The ends lost 1 base at V and 7 bases at J; junction bases unmatched: 2. Germline V lookup: CDR1 GTSNPN, CDR2 SVGIG (reference sequence). DNA of the CDR3: TGTGCCTGGAGTGCCGGGACAGGGGGTGGCTACACCTTC. Translating it yields CAWSAGTGGGYTF.

The V call is TRBV19, the J call TRBJ2-3; TRBD1 aligns across 7 bases. Per germline, CDR1 LNHDA and CDR2 SQIVND (reference sequence). Germline trimming cut 6 bases from V and 3 bases from J; bases unmatched to any gene: 6. The length of the CDR3 is 14 residues. CDR3 loop: CASSGTGVTDTQYF. CDR3 DNA: TGTGCCAGTAGCGGAACAGGGGTTACAGATACGCAGTATTTT.

The genes are TRBV6-2 or TRBV6-3 and TRBJ2-1, with 7 nucleotides matching TRBD2. CDR1 MNHEY and CDR2 SVGEGT come from the germline V gene. CDR3 length: 16 amino acids. Germline trimming cut 2 bases from V and 4 bases from J; bases unmatched to any gene: 8. CDR3 bases: TGTGCCAGCAGTTACGGTTCGGGAGGTATATACAATGAGCAGTTCTTC. Translating it yields CASSYGSGGIYNEQFF.

The chain combines TRBV7-8 with TRBJ2-3; possible D gene TRBD2, 6 bases. Per germline, CDR1 SGHVS and CDR2 FQNEAQ. The CDR3 is made up of 17 amino acids. The V end was cut by 2 bases, the J end by 2 bases, with 17 bases between. The CDR3 DNA reads TGTGCCAGCAGCTTAACAGGCGGCGGGGAAAACACAGATACGCAGTATTTT. This encodes CASSLTGGGENTDTQYF.

About this clonotype itself: One junction end does not reproduce the germline sequence, and a read error may be involved. This chain links TRBV5-3 with TRBJ2-1, with 9 bases identical to TRBD2. TRBV5-3 is known as an ORF, though its function is uncertain. CDR3 length equals 15 residues. Here the CDR3 DNA reads TGTGCCAGCAGCTTGATACTAGCGGGCTACAATGAGCAGTTCTTC. This gives the protein CASSLILAGYNEQFF.

The gene calls are TRBV23-1 and TRBJ2-1, with 8 nucleotides matching TRBD1. TRBV23-1 is an ORF, and what it does is uncertain. V gave up 4 bases and J gave up 5 bases; unmatched junction bases: 7. The CDR3 is made up of 15 amino acids. The CDR3 coding sequence is TGCGCCAGCAGTCGGTTCAGGGGGCTCGACAATGAGCAGTTCTTC. This encodes CASSRFRGLDNEQFF.

The rearrangement joins TRBV7-6 to TRBJ2-1; 9 nucleotides line up with TRBD2. J gave up 5 bases and V 1 base, and 3 bases lay outside the gene matches. CDR1 and CDR2 (germline): SGHVS, FNYEAQ. This CDR3 region has 15 residues. CDR3 residues: CASSLGLAVNNEQFF. Here the CDR3 DNA reads TGTGCCAGCAGCTTAGGACTAGCGGTGAACAATGAGCAGTTCTTC.

This clonotype was found a few times. The rearrangement uses TRBV28 and TRBJ1-2; the match to TRBD1 covers 7 bases. CDR1 MDHEN and CDR2 SYDVKM come from the germline V gene. The CDR3 runs to 13 residues. After removal of 6 bases from V and 3 bases from J, the junction contained 4 bases not matched to a gene. CDR3 bases: TGTGCCAGCAGCCGACAGGGTTACTATGGCTACACCTTC. Protein product: CASSRQGYYGYTF.

This clonotype was observed a few times. The rearrangement uses TRBV11-2 and TRBJ1-2; D is uncertain. Germline V gives CDR1 SGHAT, CDR2 FQNNGV. Trimming cost V 1 base and J 8 bases, with 8 bases left between them. This CDR3 has 12 residues. The CDR3 here is CASSLARGGYTF. The CDR3 nucleotides read TGTGCCAGCAGCTTAGCCCGAGGGGGCTACACCTTC.

V gene TRBV28 combines with J gene TRBJ2-7; a possible D gene is TRBD2 (6 bases). The CDR3 is 14 amino acids. Per germline, CDR1 MDHEN and CDR2 SYDVKM. V lost 5 bases and J 7 bases, leaving 18 bases between the germline ends. CDR3 amino acids: CASSDGAGVREQYF. The CDR3 region has the DNA TGTGCCAGCAGTGACGGAGCGGGCGTGCGTGAGCAGTACTTC. The full variable domain, completed using reference TRBV28 and TRBJ2-7, is DVKVTQSSRYLVKRTGEKVFLECVQDMDHENMFWYRQDPGLGLRLIYFSYDVKMKEKGDIPEGYSVSREKKERFSLILESASTNQTSMYLCASSDGAGVREQYFGPGTRLTVT.

In this sample, this clonotype turned up a few times. The rearrangement links TRBV7-3 to TRBJ1-1, with 9 nucleotides matching TRBD1. Germline CDR1 and CDR2: SGHTA and FQGTGA. This CDR3 region has 14 residues. After removal of 5 bases from V and 5 bases from J, the junction contained 6 bases not matched to a gene. CDR3 residues: CASSLYRGQTEAFF. The CDR3 DNA is TGTGCCAGCAGCCTCTACAGGGGGCAAACTGAAGCTTTCTTT.

The rearrangement links TRBV6-1 to TRBJ1-3; no clear D. Trimming stripped 3 bases from V and 8 bases from J, with 20 bases between. Per the germline V gene, CDR1 is MNHNS and CDR2 is SASEGT. The CDR3 loop spans 16 amino acids. The chain's CDR3 is CASSEAPGSSWDTIYF. DNA for the CDR3: TGTGCCAGCAGTGAGGCCCCGGGCAGTTCCTGGGACACCATATATTTT.

The chain carries TRBV20-1 and TRBJ1-5; TRBD1 matches 10 bases. The length of the CDR3 is 15 residues. Germline CDR1 and CDR2: DFQATT and SNEGSKA (reference sequence). V trimming: 3 bases; J trimming: 4 bases; junction bases outside the gene matches: 6. CDR3 DNA sequence: TGCAGTGCTAGTCACGGGACAGGGGTGAATCAGCCCCAGCATTTT. Translation: CSASHGTGVNQPQHF.

In its sample, this clonotype was seen a few times. The chain joins TRBV19 to TRBJ1-2; D is unclear. This CDR3 spans 14 amino acids. The germline gives CDR1 LNHDA, CDR2 SQIVND (reference sequence). V was cut by 5 bases and J by 7 bases, with 17 bases left in between. The CDR3 DNA is TGTGCCAGTAGTGCCTTAATTCGGGCAGGTGGCTACACCTTC. It yields the protein CASSALIRAGGYTF.

For the CDR3, the DNA is TGTGCCAGCAGCTCCAGGACCGACCTTAACACTGAAGCTTTCTTT. Residues: CASSSRTDLNTEAFF. The rearrangement uses TRBV7-2 and TRBJ1-1, with D hard to call. This CDR3 has 15 amino acids. Germline CDR1 and CDR2: SGHTA and FQGNSA. V lost 4 bases and J 2 bases, leaving 14 bases between the germline ends.

This clonotype is a singleton in its sample. This chain connects TRBV2 to TRBJ2-7, with unresolved D. V was pared by 5 bases and J by 0 bases, with 8 bases between. CDR1 is SNHLY and CDR2 is FYNNEI in the germline V gene. The CDR3 runs 13 residues. This CDR3 reads CASSPRSSYEQYF. Written as DNA, the CDR3 is TGTGCCAGCAGTCCCAGGAGCTCCTACGAGCAGTACTTC.

V usage is TRBV6-1 and J usage is TRBJ1-3, with a weak D call TRBD1 (5 bases). This CDR3 comprises 14 residues. Trimming took 4 bases from V and 0 from J, leaving 7 bases between them. Germline V gene sequence: CDR1 MNHNS, CDR2 SASEGT. CDR3 in amino acids: CASSVGHSGNTIYF. In DNA form, the CDR3 reads TGTGCCAGCAGTGTAGGACACTCTGGAAACACCATATATTTT.

This clonotype was counted a single time. The chain carries TRBV25-1 and TRBJ2-1; 7 positions agree with TRBD2. CDR3 length: 15 amino acids. Germline CDR1 reads MGHDK; CDR2 reads SYGVNS. The V gene end was trimmed by 7 bases and the J gene end by 0 bases; junction bases not matched to a gene: 6. The CDR3 region is CASNDGRSSYNEQFF. Written as DNA, the CDR3 is TGTGCCAGCAACGACGGGAGGAGCTCCTACAATGAGCAGTTCTTC.

The chain uses TRBV7-7 and TRBJ2-1; 9 bases map to TRBD1. Trimming cost V 2 bases and J 5 bases; bases outside gene matches: 1. Per the germline V gene, CDR1 is SSHAT and CDR2 is FNYEAQ (reference sequence). The CDR3 is 14 amino acids. The CDR3 nucleotides are TGTGCCAGCAGCTTAAGACAGGGGGACAATGAGCAGTTCTTC. Its translation: CASSLRQGDNEQFF.

This rearrangement joins TRBV19 to TRBJ1-1; D remains ambiguous. The CDR3 length is 13 residues. Germline CDR1 and CDR2: LNHDA and SQIVND (reference sequence). V lost 5 bases, J lost 4 bases, and 11 bases lay in between. This CDR3 is CASSFSVGTEAFF. The CDR3 DNA follows: TGTGCCAGTAGTTTCAGCGTAGGCACTGAAGCTTTCTTT.